This T cell receptor beta chain stems from a study of monozygotic twins with inflammatory bowel disease (dated by TCRdb to the late 2010s). About the investigation overall: The complete study included approximately 28 monozygotic twin pairs: 19 IBD-discordant Danish pairs and nine German pairs, of which four were IBD-concordant and five were IBD-discordant. Disease-associated traits were sought mainly through comparisons between IBD patients and their genetically identical healthy co-twins within discordant pairs. Each individual had, on average, about 151 000 unique TCRalpha sequences and 181 000 unique TCRbeta sequences available for analysis.

On this clonotype: Its recognized antigen is unknown.

Receptors were amplified or captured by 5' RACE. Preparation of each TCR library used roughly 3,300 ng of total RNA. cDNA was synthesized with SMARTScribe reverse transcriptase in eight separate reactions per sample. During cDNA synthesis, template switching introduced unique molecular identifiers that contained a 6-nucleotide sample barcode. Amplification of TCRalpha and TCRbeta cDNA involved two nested PCRs of approximately 16 and 10 cycles, and each PCR was followed by bead purification. Before amplification, the cDNA was treated with uracil DNA-glycosylase and purified using the QIAquick PCR purification kit. The second PCR was the step at which Illumina TruSeq-compatible adapters and sample-specific barcodes were added. TapeStation and Qubit were used to check library quality and concentration, and about 5 ng of each library was pooled. The pooled libraries were sequenced with 2 x 100 bp reads and custom sequencing primers on an Illumina HiSeq2500 single-index Rapid Run. Turning to the authors' computational methods: MiGEC version 1.2.6 was used for UMI-based consensus assembly, which corrected PCR and sequencing errors. MiXCR version 2.1.1 was used for V(D)J alignment, clonotype assembly and CDR3 extraction. To normalise gene usage, clonotype sharing and MAIT/NKT TCR abundance, the analysis used the top 1000, 10 000 and 20 000 clonotypes per sample. Diversity was computed as the inverse Simpson index with the vegan R package after downsampling to 27 000 UMIs. Paired Mann-Whitney U tests were applied to discordant twin pairs, with Benjamini-Hochberg correction for multiple testing. Each entry corresponds to one CDR3 protein sequence from reads that TCRdb reprocessed, and DNA is not given. The V and J calls and clone size are TCRdb's, not the authors'. This sample's table carries a few hundred thousand distinct CDR3 sequences. Together, the top ten hold just over 2.5% of the sample.

The CDR3 covers 13 residues, taking in both the cysteine and the phenylalanine. The DNA is not on file. General study outcomes and caveats: Because patients received different immunosuppressive treatments, the repertoires may have picked up extra background noise and variability between individuals. Measured by the inverse Simpson index, TCRbeta repertoire diversity was lower in IBD patients than in their healthy co-twins. Distinction between different T cell subtypes could not be achieved in the analysis. Repertoire similarity did not differ between concordant and discordant twins, possibly due to limited statistical power. Compared with healthy twins, IBD patients had fewer clonotypes in common with other individuals, a difference most pronounced in patients showing signs of disease activity. No single strong signal or clonotype linked to IBD turned up in the results, so the idea that one exists was not supported.

From each donor, an approximately 2.4 ml peripheral blood sample was drawn into PAXgene tubes and stored at -80 degrees C. Without T cell sorting, total RNA was isolated from whole blood using the PAXgene blood miRNA kit on an automated QIAcube. Peripheral blood from monozygotic twin pairs concordant or discordant for inflammatory bowel disease was subjected to deep TCRalpha and TCRbeta repertoire profiling with unique molecular barcoding. Smoking habits were recorded for all twin pairs, and individuals were classified as current, former or never smokers. The sample comprised blood. The TCR sequence derives from a human donor with ulcerative colitis or Crohn's disease, or a healthy co-twin of an affected twin (not recorded which). The V and J segments used are TRBV12-3 or TRBV12-4 and TRBJ2-1; the D call of TRBD1 rests on TCRdb alone, since no DNA is present to check it. The CDR3 protein is CASSLGGGDEQFF.